Given below is one T cell receptor (beta chain) in context. Antigen: not known. The source of the sample is a study of early stage breast cancer tumors. Background on the study: Each sample averaged approximately 10-fold read coverage. Study-wide findings and caveats: Enriched TCRB sequences shared across patients were mostly commonly generated sequences.

Repertoires were generated with immunoSEQ multiplex PCR, while TCRdb's copy carries only in-frame clones and drops some. The sample includes about 69,000 clones, 65% to 85% of them seen just once. V lost 1 base to trimming and J lost 7 bases; unmatched junction nucleotides: 4. Germline V gene sequence: CDR1 LNHNV, CDR2 YYDKDF (reference sequence). CDR3 length: 14 amino acids. Sequenced sample: blood. The TCR comes from a person in their forties with breast cancer. This chain joins TRBV15 and TRBJ1-5, with TRBD1 matching 7 bases. The CDR3 region has the DNA TGTGCCACCAGCAGAGTGACAGGGAGCCAGCCCCAGCATTTT. Translation gives CATSRVTGSQPQHF.